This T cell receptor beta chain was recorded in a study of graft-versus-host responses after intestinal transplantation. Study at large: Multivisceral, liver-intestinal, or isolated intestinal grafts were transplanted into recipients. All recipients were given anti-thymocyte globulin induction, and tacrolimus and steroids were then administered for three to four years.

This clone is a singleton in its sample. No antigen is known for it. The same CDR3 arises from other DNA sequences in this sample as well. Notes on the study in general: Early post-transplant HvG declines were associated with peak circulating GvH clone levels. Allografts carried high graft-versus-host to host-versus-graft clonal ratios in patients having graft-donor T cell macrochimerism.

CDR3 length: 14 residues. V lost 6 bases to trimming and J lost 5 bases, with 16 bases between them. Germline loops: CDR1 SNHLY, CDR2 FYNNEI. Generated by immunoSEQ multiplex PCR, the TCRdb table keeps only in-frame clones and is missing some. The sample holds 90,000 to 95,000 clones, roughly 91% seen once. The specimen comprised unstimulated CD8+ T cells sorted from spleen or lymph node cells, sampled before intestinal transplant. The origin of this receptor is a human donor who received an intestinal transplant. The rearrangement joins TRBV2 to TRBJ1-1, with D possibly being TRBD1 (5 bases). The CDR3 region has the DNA TGTGCCAGCAGAGATCAGGGAGGACGGACTGAAGCTTTCTTT. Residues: CASRDQGGRTEAFF.